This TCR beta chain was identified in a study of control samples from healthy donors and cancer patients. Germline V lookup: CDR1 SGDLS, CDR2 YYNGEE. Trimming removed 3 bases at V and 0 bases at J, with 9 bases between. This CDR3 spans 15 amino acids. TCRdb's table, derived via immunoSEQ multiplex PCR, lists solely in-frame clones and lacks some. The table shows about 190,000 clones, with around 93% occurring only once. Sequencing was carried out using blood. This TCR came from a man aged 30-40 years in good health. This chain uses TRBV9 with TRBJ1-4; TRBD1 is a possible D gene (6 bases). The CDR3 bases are TGTGCCAGCAGCGGAGGGGGGGCAACTAATGAAAAACTGTTTTTT. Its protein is CASSGGGATNEKLFF.